This section outlines one TCR beta chain sequence together with its context. These data originate in a study of blood T cells in healthy people across ages. Healthy Caucasian individuals from Russia aged about 6 to 95 were enrolled as donors. Isolated per sample were at least 7 million PBMCs. At least 6 micrograms of total RNA were extracted per sample. Germline V CDR1 and CDR2: SGHAT, FQNNGV. This CDR3 has 14 amino acids. Then a second PCR, running roughly 7 to 11 cycles, was carried out with a sample-barcoded 5' primer and a J-beta primer mix. In TCRdb, the 5' RACE reads were re-called with MiXCR into one record per CDR3 protein. The sample lists under 1 million distinct CDR3 sequences; approximately 48% were seen once.

The origin of this receptor is a man aged 60-69 years in good health. The V call is TRBV11-2, the J call TRBJ2-7; D not certain. The DNA matches TRBJ2-5 better at its end, which makes the J call doubtful. The sample comprised blood. In DNA form, the CDR3 reads TGTGCCAGCAGCTTAGATGTGGCCCCCGAGACCCAGTACTTC. This sequence encodes CASSLDVAPETQYF.